Listed below are T cell receptor beta chains from one sample, sequenced in a study of CD8+ T cells in alopecia areata. The table came from immunoSEQ multiplex PCR; TCRdb's copy has only in-frame clones and leaves some out. Seen here are around 270,000 clones, 55% to 70% observed once, and the top ten hold about 1.7%. The input for sequencing was CD4+ T cells sorted from blood, taken at week 24, from a patient treated with tofacitinib. These receptors originate from a human donor with alopecia areata. Each CDR3 is given with its conserved first and last residue. Each record gives: CDR3 DNA, CDR3 protein, V gene, clone size, J gene, D gene. The D gene is left open where the match is weak. Only some rows state a clone size, as once, few, many or a class for expanded clones.

TGTGCCAGCAGCCAAGTGACAGGGGGGGAACTTAACTATGGCTACACCTTC,CASSQVTGGELNYGYTF,TRBV4-2,-,TRBJ1-2,TRBD1
TGTGCCCGGGCCCGGTTCGACGGAATAGGTGAGCAGTTCTTC,CARARFDGIGEQFF,TRBV30,many,TRBJ2-1,-
TGTGCCAGCAGCCACACAGGGGGCCAAGAGACCCAGTACTTC,CASSHTGGQETQYF,TRBV13,-,TRBJ2-5,TRBD1
TGCGCCAGCAGCCAAGTGACAGGGGCTGCCGAGCAGTACTTC,CASSQVTGAAEQYF,TRBV4-3,-,TRBJ2-7,TRBD1
TGTGCCAGCAACCCCTGGGAGACGACCGGGGAGCTGTTTTTT,CASNPWETTGELFF,TRBV28,-,TRBJ2-2,-
TGCGCCAGCAGCTTGCAAAACCCAAAAGACAATGAGCAGTTCTTC,CASSLQNPKDNEQFF,TRBV5-1,-,TRBJ2-1,-
TGTGCCAGCAGCCCGGGTAATACGCAGTATTTT,CASSPGNTQYF,TRBV6-6,-,TRBJ2-3,-
TGTGCCGTACCGGACAGCTCTGGGGCCAACGTCCTGACTTTC,CAVPDSSGANVLTF,TRBV9,-,TRBJ2-6,-
TGTGCTAGTGGTTTCCGACAGGGGACCGGTAGTAAAGGCTACACCTTC,CASGFRQGTGSKGYTF,TRBV12-5,once,TRBJ1-2,TRBD1
TGTGCCAGCAGGGCCGATACAGGGGTATCACCCCTCCACTTT,CASRADTGVSPLHF,TRBV6-6,-,TRBJ1-6,TRBD1
TGTGCCAGCAGCCATCGCACAGCTAACTATGGCTACACCTTC,CASSHRTANYGYTF,TRBV16,-,TRBJ1-2,-
TGTGCCAGCATCGGACGCGGGGAAAGGGGTGAAAAACTGTTTTTT,CASIGRGERGEKLFF,TRBV25-1,once,TRBJ1-4,-
TGTGCCATCAGTTCCCGGGGCACAGATACGCAGTATTTT,CAISSRGTDTQYF,TRBV10-3,-,TRBJ2-3,-
TGTGCCAGCTCACCACCGGGGACAGTCACAGATACGCAGTATTTT,CASSPPGTVTDTQYF,TRBV18,-,TRBJ2-3,TRBD1
TGTGCCAGTAGTACCGGGGGCCCTCAGCCCCAGCATTTT,CASSTGGPQPQHF,TRBV19,-,TRBJ1-5,-
TGCAGCGTATTACCGACAGGGAACGGCTACACCTTC,CSVLPTGNGYTF,TRBV29-1,few,TRBJ1-2,TRBD1
TGTGCCAGCAGCGGAGGGGACAGGGGTTCGTACGAGCAGTACTTC,CASSGGDRGSYEQYF,TRBV9,-,TRBJ2-7,TRBD1
TGTGCCTGGAGTGTAGGCAGGTGGTATGGCTACACCTTC,CAWSVGRWYGYTF,TRBV30,many,TRBJ1-2,-
TGTGCCAGCAGCCGAGGGACAGGGGTCCAGCCCCAGCATTTT,CASSRGTGVQPQHF,TRBV7-2,-,TRBJ1-5,TRBD1
TGTGCCAGCAGCGTAGCTCCGAACAGGGGAAACACCATATATTTT,CASSVAPNRGNTIYF,TRBV9,-,TRBJ1-3,-
TGCGCCAGCAGCCGGACGGAAGGAGGCAGCGGGGAGCTGTTTTTT,CASSRTEGGSGELFF,TRBV4-3,few,TRBJ2-2,-
TGTGCCAGCATGGGAATTAGGGCGGGGGAAGAGACCCAGTACTTC,CASMGIRAGEETQYF,TRBV27,-,TRBJ2-5,TRBD2
TGCAGCGTTGAGGCCAGGGGTTTGGGCTACACCTTC,CSVEARGLGYTF,TRBV29-1,-,TRBJ1-2,-
TGTGCCAGCAGTCGGGGACAGACTATGAACACTGAAGCTTTCTTT,CASSRGQTMNTEAFF,TRBV14,-,TRBJ1-1,TRBD1
TGTGCCAGCAGTTCTTCTACCCAACACAGGGGTAGGGTTGTCGGCTACACCTTC,CASSSSTQHRGRVVGYTF,TRBV27,-,TRBJ1-2,TRBD1
TGTGCCAGCAGTTATGCAAGCTATGGCTACACCTTC,CASSYASYGYTF,TRBV28,-,TRBJ1-2,-
TGTGCCAGCAGCTGGAGGTCCAGGGTGCGGGACTACTCTGGGGCCAACGTCCTGACTTTC,CASSWRSRVRDYSGANVLTF,TRBV7-8,-,TRBJ2-6,TRBD2
TGTGCCAGCAGTTTATGGGGGCAGCCCTACGAGCAGTACTTC,CASSLWGQPYEQYF,TRBV27,-,TRBJ2-7,-
TGTGCCACCAGCAGGCGGCAGGGGCTAAACTATGGCTACACCTTC,CATSRRQGLNYGYTF,TRBV15,-,TRBJ1-2,-
TGCGCCAGCAGCTTTCCCGGGACAAACCAAGAGACCCAGTACTTC,CASSFPGTNQETQYF,TRBV5-1,-,TRBJ2-5,-
TGTGCCAGCAGTGAAGACAGGGTAAGCGAGCAGTACTTC,CASSEDRVSEQYF,TRBV25-1,few,TRBJ2-7,TRBD1
TGTGCCAGCAGCCTCCACCCCCGGATTACCAAGACCCAGTACTTC,CASSLHPRITKTQYF,TRBV5-4,-,TRBJ2-5,-
TGTGCCAGCAGCAGGACACACTCTGGAAACACCATATATTTT,CASSRTHSGNTIYF,TRBV2,-,TRBJ1-3,-
TGTGCCAGCAGCTTACCCGTATACCGGACAGGGTTCTATGGCTACACCTTC,CASSLPVYRTGFYGYTF,TRBV11-2,-,TRBJ1-2,TRBD1
TGTGCCAGCAGCCCAGGGGTCATCGGTGAAGCTTTCTTT,CASSPGVIGEAFF,TRBV13,-,TRBJ1-1,-